A single TCR beta chain is shown here with its context. The CDR3 runs to 16 residues. The sample comes from a study of blood T cell repertoires in COVID-19. Measured with immunoSEQ multiplex PCR; TCRdb has only the in-frame clones, and not every one. The sample has about 390,000 clones; 80% to 90% are singletons. Those enrolled in Seattle joined during active infection and were followed longitudinally afterward. The source of this sequence is a woman in her sixties with COVID-19, enrolled during active disease. The sequenced sample consisted of peripheral blood. The chain has TRBV21-1 and TRBJ2-7; the table assigns TRBD1, which was not confirmed against the DNA. TRBV21-1 constitutes a pseudogene. DNA for the CDR3: TGTGCCAGCAGCCCCCCCCGCGGGACAGGGGCCTACGAGCAGTACTTC. The encoded protein is CASSPPRGTGAYEQYF.